Sequencing of this TCR beta chain was carried out in a study of blood T cell repertoires in COVID-19. Data came from immunoSEQ multiplex PCR; TCRdb stores just in-frame clones and leaves some out. The sample records about 69,000 clones, about four fifths being singletons. The CDR3 is made up of 11 amino acids. Trimming took off 6 bases at V and 6 bases at J, with 5 bases between the two ends. The gene calls are TRBV12-3 or TRBV12-4 and TRBJ2-2; D unresolved. This TCR derives from a human donor in a cohort sampled during active COVID-19. The sequencing input was peripheral blood. DNA of the CDR3: TGTGCCAGCAGACGGTCCGGGGAGCTGTTTTTT. This gives the protein CASRRSGELFF.